This TCR beta chain was sequenced for a study of cytomegalovirus exposure and HLA in healthy donors. Study outcomes and limitations: From TCR beta sequences, most subjects' HLA-A and HLA-B alleles were reportedly predicted accurately. Investigators reported 164 TCR beta chains as tied to cytomegalovirus.

V trimming: 0 bases; J trimming: 5 bases; junction bases outside the gene matches: 0. CDR3 size: 15 residues. CDR1 is SGHKS and CDR2 is YYEKEE in the germline V gene (reference sequence). This clone is a singleton in its sample. Its antigen is undetermined. The PCR contained 60 Vbeta and 13 Jbeta primers. Sequencing used immunoSEQ multiplex PCR; TCRdb keeps in-frame clones, though not all of them. This sample carries fewer than 200,000 clones, about four fifths of them seen once, and the ten largest clones take roughly 4.7%. Source material: PBMCs. This receptor was obtained from a man aged 30 to 39 in good health and CMV-seronegative. V gene TRBV5-5 combines with J gene TRBJ2-2; 11 bases fit TRBD2. This chain's CDR3 is CASSLGLAGTGELFF. The CDR3 DNA reads TGTGCCAGCAGCTTGGGACTAGCGGGAACCGGGGAGCTGTTTTTT.